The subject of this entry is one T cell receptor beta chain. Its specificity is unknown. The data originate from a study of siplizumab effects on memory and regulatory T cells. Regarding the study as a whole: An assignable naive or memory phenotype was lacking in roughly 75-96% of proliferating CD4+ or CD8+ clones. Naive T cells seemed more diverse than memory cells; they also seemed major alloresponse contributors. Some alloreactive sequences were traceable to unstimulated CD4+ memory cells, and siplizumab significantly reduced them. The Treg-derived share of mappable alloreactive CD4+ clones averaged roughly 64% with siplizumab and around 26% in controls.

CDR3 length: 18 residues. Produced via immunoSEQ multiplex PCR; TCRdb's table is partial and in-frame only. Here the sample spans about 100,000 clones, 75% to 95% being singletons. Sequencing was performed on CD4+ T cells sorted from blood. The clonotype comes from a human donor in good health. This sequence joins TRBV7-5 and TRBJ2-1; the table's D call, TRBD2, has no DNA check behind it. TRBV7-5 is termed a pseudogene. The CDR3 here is CVRSRLGAGANYWNEQFF. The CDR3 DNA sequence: TGTGTCAGAAGCCGACTTGGGGCGGGGGCGAACTATTGGAATGAGCAGTTCTTC.